A single T cell receptor (beta chain) is shown here with its context. The sample originates from a study of blood T cell repertoires in COVID-19. Study-level background: Acute and convalescent COVID-19 specimens originated in the United States, Italy and Spain. Sample material is recorded as cDNA or gDNA derived from T cells, B-cell-depleted T cells, or PBMCs.

Original methodology: Reference gene primer amplification gave nucleated cell count estimates. The protocol was immunoSEQ multiplex PCR, while the TCRdb copy is restricted to in-frame clones and leaves out a portion. V and J calls plus clone size are reproduced from that table; the DNA served to infer D and trimming. The table shows approximately 240,000 clones, with roughly 84% occurring only once. V gave up 5 bases and J gave up 6 bases, with 19 bases separating them. The CDR3 is 16 amino acids. The germline V gene has CDR1 MDHEN and CDR2 SYDVKM. This receptor was taken from a woman aged 25 to 39 who had recovered from COVID-19. Material: peripheral blood. J is TRBJ2-2 and V is TRBV28, with D possibly being TRBD2 (6 bases). The CDR3 DNA reads as TGTGCCAGCAGTCCCGACGGAGGGCTCATGGCCGGGGAGCTGTTTTTT. Translated, it gives CASSPDGGLMAGELFF.